These 5 T cell receptor beta chains were sequenced from one sample in a study of blood T cell repertoires in COVID-19. This table comes from immunoSEQ multiplex PCR, and its TCRdb copy is limited to in-frame clones, with some not included. The repertoire holds 200,000 to 250,000 clones, with around 84% as singletons. The sequenced material came from peripheral blood. These TCRs come from a man in his forties with acute or convalescent COVID-19.

The chain couples TRBV28 to TRBJ1-1, with D tentatively TRBD1 (5 bases). Germline V gene sequence: CDR1 MDHEN, CDR2 SYDVKM. V was clipped by 4 bases and J by 3 bases, with 6 bases between them. This CDR3 region has 12 residues. This CDR3 is CASSSRDTEAFF. CDR3 DNA sequence: TGTGCCAGCAGTTCCAGGGACACTGAAGCTTTCTTT.

V usage is TRBV2 and J usage is TRBJ1-2; D gene unclear. CDR1 is SNHLY and CDR2 is FYNNEI in the germline V gene. The CDR3 covers 14 residues. Trimming removed 8 bases from V and 4 bases from J, with 17 bases in between. The CDR3 nucleotides are TGTGCCAGCGGCAAAAGTACAGAGCTCTATGGCTACACCTTC. Amino acids: CASGKSTELYGYTF.

This chain uses TRBV18 with TRBJ1-1, with D possibly being TRBD1 (6 bases). The CDR3 length is 14 residues. Germline-derived CDR1 and CDR2 are KGHSH and LQKENI. With 2 bases removed from V and 3 bases from J, the gap between germline ends came to 10 bases. The CDR3 region is CASSPLDRDTEAFF. CDR3 DNA sequence: TGTGCCAGCTCACCATTGGACAGAGACACTGAAGCTTTCTTT.

The chain combines TRBV9 with TRBJ1-6; possibly TRBD1 for D (6 bases). This CDR3 is built from 17 residues. V shed 0 bases and J shed 7 bases, with 17 bases lying between them. Germline V CDR1 and CDR2: SGDLS, YYNGEE. The CDR3 DNA reads as TGTGCCAGCAGCGTAGGGTCGGCCCCTCAGGGGAATTCACCCCTCCACTTT. Translated, it gives CASSVGSAPQGNSPLHF.

This clone has a handful of counts. The chain joins TRBV6-2 or TRBV6-3 to TRBJ1-1; no firm D call. The CDR3 covers 14 residues. Trimming removed 4 bases at V and 0 bases at J, with 9 bases between. Germline CDR1 MNHEY, CDR2 SVGEGT. CDR3 in DNA: TGTGCCAGCAGTTTGAGGAGCATGAACACTGAAGCTTTCTTT. This gives the protein CASSLRSMNTEAFF.